Listed here is a single T cell receptor beta chain. Its cognate antigen is unknown. The data originate from a study of cytomegalovirus exposure and HLA in healthy donors. Broader study findings: A later analysis found first-cohort TCR clusters tended to co-occur in the 130 or so validation repertoires.

The V segment lost 0 bases and the J segment 5 bases; nucleotides outside the gene matches: 11. Germline lookup yields CDR1 SGHRS and CDR2 YFSETQ. This CDR3 comprises 17 residues. Produced via immunoSEQ multiplex PCR; TCRdb's table is partial and in-frame only. The repertoire holds 150,000 to 180,000 clones, with less than 90% as singletons. The chain couples TRBV5-1 to TRBJ2-5, with TRBD2 identical over 9 bases. The origin of this receptor is a man between 18 and 35 years old in good health and CMV-seropositive. The sequenced material came from PBMCs. The CDR3 reads CASSLAPSLAGMETQYF. The DNA for the CDR3 is TGCGCCAGCAGCTTGGCCCCCTCGCTAGCGGGAATGGAGACCCAGTACTTC. The full variable domain, with the rest looked up from reference TRBV5-1 and TRBJ2-5, is KAGVTQTPRYLIKTRGQQVTLSCSPISGHRSVSWYQQTPGQGLQFLFEYFSETQRNKGNFPGRFSGRQFSNSRSEMNVSTLELGDSALYLCASSLAPSLAGMETQYFGPGTRLLVL.